Presented here are 8 T cell receptor beta chains from one specimen sequenced in a study of blood T cell repertoires in COVID-19. Measured with immunoSEQ multiplex PCR; TCRdb has only the in-frame clones, and not every one. The sample holds tens of thousands of clones, roughly 87% seen once. The sample consisted of peripheral blood. These TCRs come from a man between 60 and 75 years old with COVID-19, enrolled during active disease.

The genes are TRBV28 and TRBJ1-4, with D possibly matching TRBD1 (5 bases). CDR1 MDHEN and CDR2 SYDVKM come from the germline V gene. V was shortened by 7 bases and J by 7 bases, with 16 bases between the two germline ends. CDR3 length: 14 amino acids. The CDR3 reads CASMNGGESEKLFF. CDR3 nucleotide sequence: TGTGCCAGCATGAATGGGGGGGAGAGTGAAAAACTGTTTTTT.

The rearrangement uses TRBV23-1 and TRBJ1-2; possible D gene TRBD1, 6 bases. TRBV23-1 is an ORF for which the function is uncertain. V lost 7 bases and J 4 bases, leaving 13 bases between the germline ends. The CDR3 contains 13 residues. CDR3 DNA sequence: TGCGCCAGCAACCAAAGACAGGCCTATGGCTACACCTTC. Encoded protein: CASNQRQAYGYTF.

The chain is built from TRBV12-5 and TRBJ2-3, with 12 bases fitting TRBD2. Germline values: CDR1 LGHNT, CDR2 FRNRAP. J gave up 4 bases and V 1 base, and 3 bases lay outside the gene matches. The CDR3 sequence is 16 residues long. The CDR3 nucleotides read TGTGCTAGTGGTTTGGGACTAGCGGGAGTTGCAGATACGCAGTATTTT. Translation: CASGLGLAGVADTQYF. The full variable domain, rest sourced from reference TRBV12-5 and TRBJ2-3, is DARVTQTPRHKVTEMGQEVTMRCQPILGHNTVFWYRQTMMQGLELLAYFRNRAPLDDSGMPKDRFSAEMPDATLATLKIQPSEPRDSAVYFCASGLGLAGVADTQYFGPGTRLTVL.

The chain links TRBV28 to TRBJ2-2, with 10 bases matching TRBD1. This CDR3 has 17 residues. Germline loops: CDR1 MDHEN, CDR2 SYDVKM. Losses at the gene ends were 5 bases for V and 6 bases for J; bases not matched to a gene: 12. The chain's CDR3 is CASSPAWDRGASGELFF. The CDR3 nucleotides are TGTGCCAGCAGTCCGGCCTGGGACAGGGGCGCGTCCGGGGAGCTGTTTTTT.

CDR3 DNA: TGCAGCGTTGAAGCCGTTACCTACGAGCAGTACTTC. Protein: CSVEAVTYEQYF. The chain links TRBV29-1 to TRBJ2-7, with D hard to call. Trimming shortened V by 1 base and J by 2 bases, and 6 bases separated the two germline ends. CDR1 is SQVTM and CDR2 is ANQGSEA in the germline V gene. The CDR3 is 12 amino acids.

The rearrangement joins TRBV5-4 to TRBJ2-1; the D gene is possibly TRBD2 (6 bases). CDR1 SGHNT and CDR2 YYREEE come from the germline V gene (reference sequence). The CDR3 covers 15 residues. Between the trimmed V and J ends, which lost 4 bases and 4 bases, there was a span of 15 bases. CDR3 in amino acids: CASSTSRGTYNEQFF. The CDR3 nucleotides are TGTGCCAGCAGCACTTCACGGGGGACGTACAATGAGCAGTTCTTC.

The rearrangement links TRBV15 to TRBJ2-3, with TRBD1 identical over 10 bases. J gave up 2 bases and V 2 bases, and 7 bases lay outside the gene matches. Per the germline V gene, CDR1 is LNHNV and CDR2 is YYDKDF (reference sequence). This CDR3 contains 17 residues. This CDR3 is CATSRTGTGATTDTQYF. DNA for the CDR3: TGTGCCACCAGCAGAACCGGGACAGGGGCCACCACAGATACGCAGTATTTT.

A single count supports this clone. The V gene is TRBV9, the J gene TRBJ2-2; 14 bases agree with TRBD2. This CDR3 region has 15 residues. Germline trimming cut 5 bases from V and 8 bases from J; bases unmatched to any gene: 5. CDR1 is SGDLS, CDR2 YYNGEE, per germline. The CDR3: CASSGTSGSFGELFF. CDR3 coding DNA: TGTGCCAGCAGTGGGACTAGCGGGAGTTTTGGGGAGCTGTTTTTT.